These 19 T cell receptor beta chains originate from one sample sequenced in a study of a mutant IDH1 vaccine in newly diagnosed glioma. For these TCRs, the target antigens are not known. Time point denoted: week 35, safety follow-up. Topical imiquimod was applied with each vaccine dose, which held 300 ug of mutant IDH1 20-mer peptide. Repertoires were generated with immunoSEQ multiplex PCR, while TCRdb's copy carries only in-frame clones and drops some. The sample has under 60,000 clones; about three quarters are singletons. The specimen comprised PBMCs, sampled from a glioma patient whose treatment included an IDH1 peptide vaccine. The receptors originated from a man in his forties with glioma.

This clone was seen once. The chain carries TRBV6-1 and TRBJ2-3; perhaps TRBD1 as D (5 bases). The CDR3 is 15 amino acids. In germline, CDR1 is MNHNS, CDR2 SASEGT. The germline V and J ends were trimmed by 3 bases and 7 bases, with 17 bases remaining between them. The CDR3 nucleotides read TGTGCCAGCAGTGAGATCAGGGTCGTGGCTAATACGCAGTATTTT. It specifies CASSEIRVVANTQYF.

The sample holds many counts of this clone. The gene calls are TRBV30 and TRBJ1-4, with D possibly TRBD1 on 5 matching bases. Germline values: CDR1 GTSNPN, CDR2 SVGIG (reference sequence). Trimming left V 3 bases short and J 5 bases short, with 13 bases between. The CDR3 is 14 amino acids. The CDR3 loop reads CAWSRTGSNEKLFF. The CDR3 DNA reads TGTGCCTGGAGCAGAACAGGTTCAAATGAAAAACTGTTTTTT. The whole variable domain, remainder taken from reference TRBV30 and TRBJ1-4, is SQTIHQWPATLVQPVGSPLSLECTVEGTSNPNLYWYRQAAGRGLQLLFYSVGIGQISSEVPQNLSASRPQDRQFILSSKKLLLSDSGFYLCAWSRTGSNEKLFFGSGTQLSVL.

The chain couples TRBV19 to TRBJ2-3; 9 bases line up with TRBD2. Trimming took 3 bases from V and 3 from J; bases not matched to a gene: 13. The CDR3 is made up of 18 amino acids. The germline gives CDR1 LNHDA, CDR2 SQIVND (reference sequence). Here the CDR3 reads CASSISAGGMRGTDTQYF. As DNA, the CDR3 is TGTGCCAGTAGTATCTCAGCGGGAGGAATGAGAGGGACAGATACGCAGTATTTT.

The V and J genes are TRBV5-1 and TRBJ2-3, with a tentative D call TRBD2 (5 bases). The V gene lost 5 bases and the J gene lost 3 bases, with 19 bases spanning the gap. The germline gives CDR1 SGHRS, CDR2 YFSETQ. The CDR3 consists of 16 residues. CDR3 coding DNA: TGCGCCAGCAGGGAAGGGAGCAGCGGTCGAACAGATACGCAGTATTTT. This sequence encodes CASREGSSGRTDTQYF.

The chain employs TRBV27 and TRBJ2-7; tentative D call: TRBD2 (6 bases). This CDR3 has 13 amino acids. Trimming stripped 5 bases from V and 7 bases from J, with 15 bases between. The germline gives CDR1 MNHEY, CDR2 SMNVEV (reference sequence). CDR3 DNA: TGTGCCAGCAGTGCACGCGTCGGGGGAGAGCAGTACTTC. Protein product: CASSARVGGEQYF.

This chain uses TRBV7-6 with TRBJ1-6; TRBD1 aligns across 7 bases. The CDR3 contains 15 residues. Germline CDR1 reads SGHVS; CDR2 reads FNYEAQ. Trimming took 1 base from V and 7 from J; bases not matched to a gene: 4. This CDR3 reads CASSLGQGRNSPLHF. The CDR3 DNA reads as TGTGCCAGCAGCTTAGGACAGGGAAGAAATTCACCCCTCCACTTT. The whole variable domain, filled in from reference TRBV7-6 and TRBJ1-6, reads GAGVSQSPRYKVTKRGQDVALRCDPISGHVSLYWYRQALGQGPEFLTYFNYEAQQDKSGLPNDRFSAERPEGSISTLTIQRTEQRDSAMYRCASSLGQGRNSPLHFGNGTRLTVT.

On this clone: A single base separates this from a much larger clone, so it may be a read error. Within the sample, other DNA sequences also encode this same CDR3. The gene calls are TRBV7-9 and TRBJ2-1; D uncertain. The CDR3 is made up of 11 amino acids. Germline V gene data show CDR1 as SEHNR and CDR2 as FQNEAQ (reference sequence). DNA for the CDR3: TGTGCTAGCAGCTTAGACCATGAGCAGTTCTTC. As protein: CASSLDHEQFF.

This clone was picked up one time. The rearrangement uses TRBV27 and TRBJ2-3; D is tentatively TRBD1 or TRBD2 (5 bases each). CDR1 MNHEY and CDR2 SMNVEV come from the germline V gene (reference sequence). The CDR3 extends over 18 amino acids. V was cut by 1 base and J by 0 bases, with 17 bases left in between. The CDR3 protein is CASSLFSGSDTSTDTQYF. The CDR3 DNA follows: TGTGCCAGCAGTTTATTTTCAGGGAGTGACACTAGCACAGATACGCAGTATTTT.

The chain employs TRBV5-6 and TRBJ1-6, with 7 bases fitting TRBD1. The ends lost 4 bases at V and 15 bases at J; junction bases unmatched: 13. The germline V gene encodes CDR1 SGHDT and CDR2 YYEEEE. There are 14 residues in the CDR3. CDR3 nucleotide sequence: TGTGCCAGCAGCCTCGGACAGCGGTCAGGGGGCCTCCACTTT. It encodes CASSLGQRSGGLHF.

V is TRBV29-1 and J is TRBJ2-5; D unclear. There are 11 residues in the CDR3. The germline gives CDR1 SQVTM, CDR2 ANQGSEA. V lost 3 bases and J lost 4, with 6 bases in between. The CDR3 sequence: CSVDVGETQYF. CDR3 nucleotide sequence: TGCAGCGTTGATGTAGGAGAGACCCAGTACTTC.

J is TRBJ2-1 and V is TRBV7-2; 8 bases line up with TRBD2. The junction had 4 bases not matched to a gene; V was cut back by 4 bases and J by 2 bases. CDR1 and CDR2 (germline): SGHTA, FQGNSA. CDR3 length equals 15 residues. This CDR3 is CASSYLAGAYNEQFF. In DNA form, the CDR3 reads TGTGCCAGCAGCTACCTAGCGGGCGCCTACAATGAGCAGTTCTTC.

The CDR3 DNA is TGTGCCAGCACAGGCGGGAGCTCCCATGAGCAGTTCTTC. Translating gives CASTGGSSHEQFF. The rearrangement uses TRBV9 and TRBJ2-1; 7 nucleotides match TRBD2. This CDR3 has 13 residues. Germline-derived CDR1 and CDR2 are SGDLS and YYNGEE. V lost 6 bases and J lost 8; bases outside the gene matches: 8.

This chain connects TRBV11-2 to TRBJ2-7; TRBD2 matches 14 bases. Unmatched junction bases numbered 4, after V lost 6 bases and J lost 0 bases. This CDR3 region has 16 residues. Germline CDR1 SGHAT, CDR2 FQNNGV. CDR3 in DNA: TGTGCCAGCAGGCCTGGGACTAGCGGGAGCTCCTACGAGCAGTACGTC. Encoded protein: CASRPGTSGSSYEQYV.

The chain links TRBV7-8 to TRBJ2-1; no reliable D call. Germline CDR1 reads SGHVS; CDR2 reads FQNEAQ. The length of the CDR3 is 16 residues. Trimming stripped 3 bases from V and 6 bases from J, with 18 bases between. The CDR3 region is CASSFPRIITINEQFF. The CDR3 coding sequence is TGTGCCAGCAGCTTTCCGCGGATTATCACTATCAATGAGCAGTTCTTC.

This chain links TRBV18 with TRBJ1-5; D not certain. Trimming pared 3 bases from V and 7 bases from J, leaving 10 bases between. Germline values: CDR1 KGHSH, CDR2 LQKENI. The CDR3 loop spans 13 amino acids. The CDR3 sequence: CASSPPNGQPQHF. Written as DNA, the CDR3 is TGTGCCAGCTCACCCCCCAACGGGCAGCCCCAGCATTTT.

The chain couples TRBV6-1 to TRBJ1-1; no clear D gene. Germline CDR1 and CDR2: MNHNS and SASEGT. The CDR3 extends over 13 amino acids. The V gene lost 1 base and the J gene lost 1 base, with 4 bases spanning the gap. CDR3 in amino acids: CASSEVRNTEAFF. The CDR3 DNA is TGTGCCAGCAGTGAAGTTCGGAACACTGAAGCTTTCTTT.

This chain joins TRBV11-3 and TRBJ2-1; 11 bases map to TRBD2. Germline trimming cut 5 bases from V and 7 bases from J; bases unmatched to any gene: 7. This CDR3 region has 15 residues. Germline CDR1 SGHNT, CDR2 YENEEA. CDR3 region: CASSPRTSGQNEQFF. The CDR3 bases are TGTGCCAGCAGCCCTAGGACTAGCGGGCAAAATGAGCAGTTCTTC. The full variable domain, its missing parts supplied by reference TRBV11-3 and TRBJ2-1, is EAGVVQSPRYKIIEKKQPVAFWCNPISGHNTLYWYLQNLGQGPELLIRYENEEAVDDSQLPKDRFSAERLKGVDSTLKIQPAELGDSAVYLCASSPRTSGQNEQFFGPGTRLTVL.

The chain uses TRBV27 and TRBJ2-5; the D is unclear. The V gene lost 5 bases and the J gene lost 5 bases, with 18 bases spanning the gap. CDR1 is MNHEY and CDR2 is SMNVEV in the germline V gene (reference sequence). The CDR3 contains 15 residues. The CDR3 reads CASSNGRRFGETQYF. CDR3 nucleotide sequence: TGTGCCAGCAGTAATGGCAGGAGATTTGGGGAGACCCAGTACTTC.

The genes are TRBV7-9 and TRBJ2-5, with a tentative D call TRBD1 (5 bases). CDR3 size: 14 residues. Germline assignment: CDR1 SEHNR and CDR2 FQNEAQ (reference sequence). Trimming pared 2 bases from V and 3 bases from J, leaving 10 bases between. The CDR3 DNA sequence: TGTGCCAGCAGCTTAATGGACATTAAAGAGACCCAGTACTTC. As protein: CASSLMDIKETQYF.